These 5 T cell receptor beta chains were sequenced from one sample in a study of siplizumab effects on memory and regulatory T cells. Produced via immunoSEQ multiplex PCR; TCRdb's table is partial and in-frame only. The sample has nearly 85,000 clones, about 91% seen once. The sequencing input was Tregs sorted from blood. The receptors shown here come from a human donor in good health.

The rearrangement joins TRBV27 to TRBJ1-6; tentatively, D is TRBD1 (5 bases). Looked up from germline, CDR1 is MNHEY and CDR2 is SMNVEV (reference sequence). This CDR3 spans 18 amino acids. V gave up 4 bases and J gave up 3 bases, with 19 bases separating them. For the CDR3, the DNA is TGTGCCAGCAGTTCAGGGTTGAATTCCCTCCTCTATAATTCACCCCTCCACTTT. Translated, it gives CASSSGLNSLLYNSPLHF.

This clone has more than one count but fewer than ten. The chain carries TRBV10-1 and TRBJ2-2; D may be TRBD1 (5 bases). Trimming took off 3 bases at V and 7 bases at J, with 12 bases between the two ends. CDR3 size: 14 residues. Per the germline V gene, CDR1 is WNHNN and CDR2 is SYGVQD (reference sequence). CDR3 amino acids: CASSDIRVDGELFF. The CDR3, as DNA: TGCGCCAGCAGTGATATCAGGGTAGACGGGGAGCTGTTTTTT.

The V gene is TRBV7-9, the J gene TRBJ2-7; 9 nucleotides align to TRBD2. Germline V gene lookup returns CDR1 SEHNR and CDR2 FQNEAQ (reference sequence). J was trimmed by 5 bases and V by 5 bases; bases with no gene match: 10. The CDR3 length is 15 residues. The chain's CDR3 is CASSLRLAGENEQYF. DNA of the CDR3: TGTGCCAGCAGCCTGCGATTAGCGGGGGAGAACGAGCAGTACTTC.

This sequence joins TRBV4-2 and TRBJ1-2, with D possibly being TRBD1 (5 bases). The CDR3 length is 17 residues. V dropped 0 bases and J dropped 6 bases, with 20 bases sitting between them. The germline gives CDR1 LGHNA, CDR2 YNFKEQ. The CDR3 sequence is CASSQDVAAGLLNGYTF. In nucleotides, the CDR3 is TGTGCCAGCAGCCAAGATGTCGCGGCAGGGTTACTAAATGGCTACACCTTC.

This chain uses TRBV7-9 with TRBJ2-3, with TRBD1 identical over 10 bases. CDR1 and CDR2 (germline): SEHNR, FQNEAQ (reference sequence). V lost 3 bases to trimming and J lost 3 bases; unmatched junction nucleotides: 3. The CDR3 loop spans 15 amino acids. In DNA, the CDR3 is TGTGCCAGCAGCTTTGACAGGGGGCTGACAGATACGCAGTATTTT. This sequence encodes CASSFDRGLTDTQYF.